This section outlines one T cell receptor beta chain sequence together with its context. The antigen remains undetermined. This sample is drawn from a study of cytomegalovirus exposure and HLA in healthy donors. Points from the study as a whole: Reported performance of the classifier showed diagnosis of cytomegalovirus status with high specificity and sensitivity.

The table came from immunoSEQ multiplex PCR; TCRdb's copy has only in-frame clones and leaves some out. The sample includes some 150,000 clones, around nine tenths seen only once; the top ten take approximately 1.5%. This receptor was taken from a woman aged 25 to 39 in good health and CMV-seronegative. The material sequenced was PBMCs.

This CDR3 reads CASSPQGQGEGYTF. CDR3 nucleotide sequence: TGTGCCAGCAGTCCGCAAGGACAGGGAGAAGGCTACACCTTC. The V call is TRBV27, the J call TRBJ1-2, with TRBD1 matching 8 bases. This CDR3 has 14 amino acids. The J segment lost 8 bases and the V segment lost 5 bases, leaving 10 bases of the junction unmatched. Germline V CDR1 and CDR2: MNHEY, SMNVEV (reference sequence).